These T cell receptor beta chains were read from a single sample in a study of OX40 agonist ivuxolimab in advanced cancers. Assay used: immunoSEQ multiplex PCR; TCRdb lists only in-frame clones, some missing. The sample includes around 51,000 clones, around 77% of them seen just once. This sample comprised CD4+ or CD8+ T cells sorted from blood, obtained in a trial of the OX40 agonist ivuxolimab. Source of these receptors: an adult with an advanced solid tumor such as melanoma, head and neck, liver or kidney cancer. CDR3s include the opening cysteine and the closing phenylalanine or tryptophan. D genes are given only for firm matches. Some rows mark clone size as missing; the rest say once, few, many or name a class of expanded clone.

D	J	V	size	DNA	CDR3
-	TRBJ1-5	TRBV29-1	-	TGCAGCGCTCAGGGTGCTGATCAGCCCCAGCATTTT	CSAQGADQPQHF
-	TRBJ2-7	TRBV6-1	-	TGTGCCAGCAGTATAGAGAAAGGCTACGAGCAGTACTTC	CASSIEKGYEQYF
-	TRBJ1-1	TRBV19	few	TGTGCCAGTAGTATAGTCCTGAGGACGGCTGAAGCTTTCTTT	CASSIVLRTAEAFF
TRBD1	TRBJ2-1	TRBV10-3	-	TGTGCCATCAGTGAGGCTAAAGACAGGGCCCGATACAATGAGCAGTTCTTC	CAISEAKDRARYNEQFF
-	TRBJ1-1	TRBV7-9	-	TGTGCCAGCAGCTTAGAGGAGTACACTGAAGCTTTCTTT	CASSLEEYTEAFF
-	TRBJ1-2	TRBV28	-	TGTGCCAGCCTTAAGACCCTACTCTATGGCTACACCTTC	CASLKTLLYGYTF
TRBD2	TRBJ2-2	TRBV6-5	few	TGTGCCAGCAGTTACTCCAGCGGGAGCAATTTCGGGGAGCTGTTTTTT	CASSYSSGSNFGELFF
-	TRBJ2-5	TRBV7-2	-	TGTGCCAGCAGCTTACCCACGGGACAGGCCACACGGGGGGCCCAGTACTTC	CASSLPTGQATRGAQYF
-	TRBJ1-5	TRBV4-1	-	TGCGCCAGTAGAGGTTTGAGCAATCAGCCCCAGCATTTT	CASRGLSNQPQHF
-	TRBJ2-3	TRBV10-3	-	TGTGCCATAGGCGGGCCCTACACAGATACGCAGTATTTT	CAIGGPYTDTQYF